These T cell receptor beta chains were read from a single sample in a study of blood T cell repertoires in COVID-19. TCRdb keeps only in-frame clones here, not all; method: immunoSEQ multiplex PCR. The data show around 280,000 clones, approximately 83% seen once. The specimen sequenced was peripheral blood. Receptors originate from a woman aged 25 to 39 who had recovered from COVID-19. The CDR3 runs from the conserved cysteine through the conserved F or W.

V gene: TRBV15
J gene: TRBJ2-1
CDR3 length: 14
CDR3 protein: CATSRAVGGREQFF

V gene: TRBV7-9
J gene: TRBJ2-2
CDR3 length: 16
CDR3 protein: CASSQGTSGRSGELFF

V gene: TRBV6-1
J gene: TRBJ2-3
CDR3 length: 13
CDR3 protein: CASSDQGGDTQYF

V gene: TRBV30
J gene: TRBJ1-3
CDR3 length: 13
CDR3 protein: CAWSRGAGNTIYF

V gene: TRBV7-9
J gene: TRBJ2-7
CDR3 length: 12
CDR3 protein: CASSLGQPEQYF

V gene: TRBV18
J gene: TRBJ1-6
CDR3 length: 18
CDR3 protein: CASSPQFVGGSYNSPLHF

V gene: TRBV4-3
J gene: TRBJ2-7
CDR3 length: 16
CDR3 protein: CASSQDGTSGSYEQYF

V gene: TRBV7-8
J gene: TRBJ1-5
CDR3 length: 16
CDR3 protein: CASSPQQGAFGQPQHF

V gene: TRBV28
J gene: TRBJ2-6
CDR3 length: 17
CDR3 protein: CASSDSGRFSGANVLTF

V gene: TRBV7-9
J gene: TRBJ2-3
CDR3 length: 14
CDR3 protein: CASSGTTSTDTQYF

V gene: TRBV19
J gene: TRBJ2-3
CDR3 length: 15
CDR3 protein: CASSVMAGGADTQYF

V gene: TRBV28
J gene: TRBJ1-2
CDR3 length: 15
CDR3 protein: CASSEEGRQSYGYTF

V gene: TRBV23-1
J gene: TRBJ1-1
CDR3 length: 10
CDR3 protein: CASSRGAAFF

V gene: TRBV5-8
J gene: TRBJ1-2
CDR3 length: 14
CDR3 protein: CASSLDQGGYGYTF

V gene: TRBV6-6
J gene: TRBJ2-7
CDR3 length: 14
CDR3 protein: CASSDPDREGEQYF

V gene: TRBV23-1
J gene: TRBJ1-1
CDR3 length: 14
CDR3 protein: CASTRTGEDTEAFF

V gene: TRBV5-1
J gene: TRBJ2-3
CDR3 length: 12
CDR3 protein: CASSPGVDTQYF

V gene: TRBV6-1
J gene: TRBJ2-1
CDR3 length: 16
CDR3 protein: CASSDRTGDFVNEQFF

V gene: TRBV11-2
J gene: TRBJ1-3
CDR3 length: 17
CDR3 protein: CASSYLTGVTSGNTIYF

V gene: TRBV4-1
J gene: TRBJ1-2
CDR3 length: 14
CDR3 protein: CASSQPTSGYGYTF

V gene: TRBV12-5
J gene: TRBJ2-5
CDR3 length: 18
CDR3 protein: CASGLPRLAGEIQETQYF

V gene: TRBV5-1
J gene: TRBJ2-3
CDR3 length: 14
CDR3 protein: CASSLEVGGDTQYF

V gene: TRBV6-5
J gene: TRBJ1-3
CDR3 length: 16
CDR3 protein: CASSYSWASSGNTIYF

V gene: TRBV29-1
J gene: TRBJ1-4
CDR3 length: 15
CDR3 protein: CSVEDLGGGKEKLFF

V gene: TRBV7-9
J gene: TRBJ2-5
CDR3 length: 16
CDR3 protein: CASSLAVTGQQETQYF

V gene: TRBV25-1
J gene: TRBJ1-2
CDR3 length: 12
CDR3 protein: CASSRDRFGYTF

V gene: TRBV3-1/TRBV3-2
J gene: TRBJ1-6
CDR3 length: 17
CDR3 protein: CASSQESRLGGNSPLHF

V gene: TRBV6-4
J gene: TRBJ1-5
CDR3 length: 17
CDR3 protein: CASSDRRPKERNQPQHF

V gene: TRBV5-4
J gene: TRBJ2-1
CDR3 length: 12
CDR3 protein: CASSSRDSIQFF

V gene: TRBV18
J gene: TRBJ2-2
CDR3 length: 15
CDR3 protein: CASSLSTGGTGELFF

V gene: TRBV6-5
J gene: TRBJ1-6
CDR3 length: 14
CDR3 protein: CASSFGTFNSPLHF

V gene: TRBV6-5
J gene: TRBJ1-1
CDR3 length: 14
CDR3 protein: CASSYSVWGAEAFF

V gene: TRBV5-6
J gene: TRBJ2-1
CDR3 length: 19
CDR3 protein: CASSLATSGRPSSYNEQFF

V gene: TRBV19
J gene: TRBJ2-2
CDR3 length: 13
CDR3 protein: CASSSRTGLELFF

V gene: TRBV28
J gene: TRBJ2-1
CDR3 length: 15
CDR3 protein: CASSGAGESYNEQFF

V gene: TRBV7-2
J gene: TRBJ2-1
CDR3 length: 13
CDR3 protein: CASSLRQGREQFF

V gene: TRBV6-5
J gene: TRBJ1-5
CDR3 length: 13
CDR3 protein: CASSSNSNQPQHF

V gene: TRBV10-3
J gene: TRBJ1-1
CDR3 length: 14
CDR3 protein: CAISSTTGTPEAFF

V gene: TRBV15
J gene: TRBJ2-7
CDR3 length: 15
CDR3 protein: CATSRPTSGRDEQYF

V gene: TRBV19
J gene: TRBJ1-2
CDR3 length: 12
CDR3 protein: CATMTGGSGYTF

V gene: TRBV7-3
J gene: TRBJ2-3
CDR3 length: 18
CDR3 protein: CASSLLAGGPGSTDTQYF

V gene: TRBV4-1
J gene: TRBJ2-5
CDR3 length: 17
CDR3 protein: CASSPRAATGGGETQYF

V gene: TRBV29-1
J gene: TRBJ1-5
CDR3 length: 15
CDR3 protein: CSVLTGGTGNQPQHF

V gene: TRBV5-1
J gene: TRBJ1-4
CDR3 length: 13
CDR3 protein: CASSLGEAEKLFF

V gene: TRBV4-1
J gene: TRBJ1-2
CDR3 length: 15
CDR3 protein: CASSQVGGTNYGYTF

V gene: TRBV7-2
J gene: TRBJ2-4
CDR3 length: 15
CDR3 protein: CASSGAGGGLGIQYF

V gene: TRBV5-6
J gene: TRBJ1-6
CDR3 length: 14
CDR3 protein: CASSLQGGHSPLHF

V gene: TRBV7-3
J gene: TRBJ2-1
CDR3 length: 13
CDR3 protein: CASSAVSYNEQFF

V gene: TRBV29-1
J gene: TRBJ2-3
CDR3 length: 14
CDR3 protein: CSAAPRLVTDTQYF

V gene: TRBV25-1
J gene: TRBJ2-1
CDR3 length: 15
CDR3 protein: CASSDVVSSYNEQFF

V gene: TRBV28
J gene: TRBJ2-6
CDR3 length: 14
CDR3 protein: CASSYRSGANVLTF

V gene: TRBV21-1
J gene: TRBJ2-7
CDR3 length: 14
CDR3 protein: CASSKRIRSYEQYF

V gene: TRBV28
J gene: TRBJ2-3
CDR3 length: 13
CDR3 protein: CASGRGDTDTQYF

V gene: TRBV19
J gene: TRBJ2-5
CDR3 length: 12
CDR3 protein: CASSTRLETQYF

V gene: TRBV12-1
J gene: TRBJ2-7
CDR3 length: 12
CDR3 protein: CASSFDYPEQYF